These 32 T cell receptor beta chains were sequenced from one sample in a study of cytomegalovirus exposure and HLA in healthy donors. In the PCR, 60 Vbeta and 13 Jbeta primers were used. TCRdb keeps only in-frame clones here, not all; method: immunoSEQ multiplex PCR. This table has 210,000 or so clones, 70% to 85% appearing once. The specimen was PBMCs. These TCRs come from a woman aged 55 to 70 in good health and CMV-seropositive.

The chain recombines TRBV5-1 with TRBJ2-1; 9 bases match TRBD2. V shed 2 bases, J shed 3 bases, and the junction held 9 bases outside the gene matches. The CDR3 covers 17 residues. Looked up from germline, CDR1 is SGHRS and CDR2 is YFSETQ. This chain's CDR3 is CASSFRKRGAYYNEQFF. The CDR3 coding sequence is TGCGCCAGCAGCTTCCGGAAGCGGGGGGCCTACTACAATGAGCAGTTCTTC.

The chain uses TRBV30 and TRBJ2-7; D is uncertain. Germline V gene sequence: CDR1 GTSNPN, CDR2 SVGIG (reference sequence). V was pared by 2 bases and J by 2 bases, with 7 bases between. The CDR3 has 12 amino acids. The CDR3 is CAWSSVTYEQYF. Here the CDR3 DNA reads TGTGCCTGGAGTTCGGTGACCTACGAGCAGTACTTC.

There are a few counts of this clone. This chain connects TRBV30 to TRBJ2-7; 7 nucleotides line up with TRBD1. Germline V CDR1 and CDR2: GTSNPN, SVGIG (reference sequence). This CDR3 is 11 amino acids long. The V segment lost 7 bases and the J segment 3 bases; nucleotides outside the gene matches: 3. CDR3 region: CASHRGYEQYF. The DNA of the CDR3 is TGTGCCTCACACAGGGGCTACGAGCAGTACTTC.

The CDR3 DNA reads TGTGCCAGCAGTTTTAGCGTAATGGGAGAGACCCAGTACTTC. This translates into CASSFSVMGETQYF. The genes are TRBV27 and TRBJ2-5, with D perhaps TRBD2 (5 bases). The length of the CDR3 is 14 residues. The V gene's germline CDR1 is MNHEY and CDR2 SMNVEV (reference sequence). The ends were cut back, 3 bases at V and 4 bases at J, with 12 bases in the middle.

V is TRBV27 and J is TRBJ2-3, with 7 bases lining up with TRBD1. CDR1 MNHEY and CDR2 SMNVEV come from the germline V gene (reference sequence). V shed 7 bases and J 0 bases; nucleotides not matched to a gene: 13. The CDR3 is made up of 17 amino acids. The CDR3 nucleotides read TGTGCCAGCAAAGAGGAATGGGACAGCAAGAGCACAGATACGCAGTATTTT. Translation: CASKEEWDSKSTDTQYF.

V usage is TRBV9 and J usage is TRBJ1-5; D uncertain. The germline V and J ends were trimmed by 1 base and 11 bases, with 13 bases remaining between them. This CDR3 spans 13 amino acids. Germline V gene lookup returns CDR1 SGDLS and CDR2 YYNGEE. The CDR3 nucleotides are TGTGCCAGCAGCGTATACGAATCGGGGACCCAGCATTTT. This translates into CASSVYESGTQHF.

V and J are TRBV5-8 and TRBJ2-7; TRBD2 aligns across 7 bases. Germline CDR1 SGHTS, CDR2 YDEGEE. This CDR3 contains 15 residues. The V gene end was trimmed by 4 bases and the J gene end by 0 bases; junction bases not matched to a gene: 7. This CDR3 is CASSRLGGSSYEQYF. CDR3 bases: TGTGCCAGCAGCCGCCTGGGAGGGAGCTCCTACGAGCAGTACTTC.

The J gene is TRBJ1-5, the V gene TRBV25-1; 7 bases line up with TRBD1. Germline V gene data show CDR1 as MGHDK and CDR2 as SYGVNS. With V trimmed by 6 bases and J by 2 bases, 10 bases remained unmatched. The CDR3 contains 16 residues. In DNA form, the CDR3 reads TGTGCCAGCAGAGGAGAAGGGGGCTTTGGCAATCAGCCCCAGCATTTT. Protein sequence: CASRGEGGFGNQPQHF.

This clone was counted between two and nine times. The chain joins TRBV5-1 to TRBJ2-5; weak D call: TRBD1 (7 bases). CDR1 SGHRS and CDR2 YFSETQ come from the germline V gene. CDR3 length: 15 residues. V dropped 4 bases and J dropped 5 bases, with 18 bases sitting between them. Written as DNA, the CDR3 is TGCGCCAGCAGCCCCCAGGGGGGACAAGGGGAGACCCAGTACTTC. Translated: CASSPQGGQGETQYF.

This chain connects TRBV7-8 to TRBJ1-1; 7 bases match TRBD1. The CDR3 has 13 amino acids. Trimming removed 5 bases from V and 2 bases from J; junction bases left unmatched: 2. Germline V CDR1 and CDR2: SGHVS, FQNEAQ. The CDR3 protein is CASSRQGNTEAFF. DNA of the CDR3: TGTGCCAGCAGCCGACAGGGTAACACTGAAGCTTTCTTT.

This clone was detected only once. Distinct nucleotide sequences in the sample also encode this CDR3. The genes are TRBV10-1 and TRBJ2-7, with D hard to call. CDR1 and CDR2 from the germline V gene are WNHNN and SYGVQD (reference sequence). The V gene lost 3 bases and the J gene lost 0 bases, with 3 bases spanning the gap. The CDR3 covers 12 residues. CDR3 coding DNA: TGCGCCAGCAGTGAATACTCCTACGAGCAGTACTTC. This translates into CASSEYSYEQYF.

This sequence joins TRBV5-1 and TRBJ1-1, with D unclear. Germline values: CDR1 SGHRS, CDR2 YFSETQ. V was clipped by 0 bases and J by 5 bases, with 20 bases between them. This CDR3 comprises 17 residues. The CDR3 is CASSLASGITSGTEAFF. The DNA of the CDR3 is TGCGCCAGCAGCTTGGCCTCGGGGATCACCTCTGGGACTGAAGCTTTCTTT.

This chain uses TRBV5-6 with TRBJ1-1; 8 bases fit TRBD1. CDR1 is SGHDT and CDR2 is YYEEEE in the germline V gene. CDR3 size: 17 residues. V gave up 6 bases and J gave up 2 bases; unmatched junction bases: 15. CDR3 protein: CASIPWAGGRLNTEAFF. The CDR3 region has the DNA TGTGCCAGCATCCCCTGGGCAGGGGGCCGCTTAAACACTGAAGCTTTCTTT.

The chain combines TRBV5-1 with TRBJ2-3; 13 bases fit TRBD2. Germline values: CDR1 SGHRS, CDR2 YFSETQ. This CDR3 is built from 14 residues. J lost 4 bases, V lost 6 bases, and 2 bases had no gene match. The CDR3: CASIGLAGADTQYF. In nucleotides, the CDR3 is TGCGCCAGCATAGGACTAGCGGGGGCAGATACGCAGTATTTT.

The V gene is TRBV5-6, the J gene TRBJ2-7, with D possibly TRBD1 on 6 matching bases. V dropped 3 bases and J dropped 5 bases, with 12 bases sitting between them. Per the germline V gene, CDR1 is SGHDT and CDR2 is YYEEEE. The CDR3 runs to 13 residues. CDR3 bases: TGTGCCAGCAGCTACGCACAGGGCAACGAGCAGTACTTC. Its translation: CASSYAQGNEQYF.

A note on this clone: The junction shows a germline mismatch at one end, possibly a read error. The chain recombines TRBV7-9 with TRBJ2-1; D gene ambiguous. This CDR3 spans 12 amino acids. The germline V gene encodes CDR1 SEHNR and CDR2 FQNEAQ (reference sequence). The DNA of the CDR3 is TGTTCCAGCAGCCTGCCGGTAAATGAGCAGTTCTTC. Residues: CSSSLPVNEQFF.

In this sample, this clone turned up a few times. The rearrangement joins TRBV9 to TRBJ2-1, with 9 nucleotides matching TRBD2. This CDR3 is built from 15 residues. Germline CDR1 reads SGDLS; CDR2 reads YYNGEE. Trimming cost V 3 bases and J 6 bases; bases outside gene matches: 7. The CDR3 DNA is TGTGCCAGCAGCGGATTAGCGGGAGCCACCAATGAGCAGTTCTTC. Translating it yields CASSGLAGATNEQFF.

This chain joins TRBV5-1 and TRBJ2-1, with 11 bases identical to TRBD2. V was pared by 6 bases and J by 1 base, with 6 bases of the junction left unmatched. Germline V gene lookup returns CDR1 SGHRS and CDR2 YFSETQ. CDR3 length: 16 amino acids. CDR3 DNA: TGCGCCAGCAAGGGGACTAGCGGCCTTTCCTACAATGAGCAGTTCTTC. Translating gives CASKGTSGLSYNEQFF.

The V gene is TRBV5-8, the J gene TRBJ2-7; D possibly corresponds to TRBD2 (5 bases). The CDR3 is 15 residues long. CDR1 and CDR2 from the germline V gene are SGHTS and YDEGEE. V lost 4 bases and J 0 bases, leaving 14 bases between the germline ends. Here the CDR3 DNA reads TGTGCCAGCAGCAGCGGACGGACTTACTCCTACGAGCAGTACTTC. Protein product: CASSSGRTYSYEQYF.

V is TRBV6-1 and J is TRBJ2-5; TRBD1 agrees at 9 bases. Judging by the DNA end, TRBJ2-7 fits better; the J call may be wrong. This CDR3 contains 15 residues. Germline CDR1 reads MNHNS; CDR2 reads SASEGT. In nucleotides, the CDR3 is TGTGCCAGCAGTGCCGGGACAGGGTCTACCTACGAGCAGTACTTC. Its translation is CASSAGTGSTYEQYF.

This clone occurred once. The rearrangement links TRBV6-5 to TRBJ2-5, with 10 bases identical to TRBD2. The CDR3 runs 15 residues. V shed 8 bases and J 4 bases; nucleotides not matched to a gene: 10. The germline V gene has CDR1 MNHEY and CDR2 SVGAGI. Here the CDR3 reads CASYRLAGEGETQYF. For the CDR3, the DNA is TGTGCCAGCTACCGTCTAGCGGGAGAGGGAGAGACCCAGTACTTC.

The chain employs TRBV6-5 and TRBJ2-7; 8 nucleotides agree with TRBD2. The J segment lost 5 bases and the V segment lost 6 bases, leaving 6 bases of the junction unmatched. Germline values: CDR1 MNHEY, CDR2 SVGAGI. This CDR3 is 13 amino acids long. CDR3 amino acids: CASRGSGSDEQYF. The CDR3, as DNA: TGTGCCAGCAGAGGGAGCGGGAGCGACGAGCAGTACTTC.

The CDR3 DNA reads as TGTGCCAGCACAACCCAAACCGGGACACATAACTATGGCTACACCTTC. Encoded protein: CASTTQTGTHNYGYTF. The chain recombines TRBV4-2 with TRBJ1-2, with D possibly being TRBD1 (6 bases). The V end was cut by 7 bases, the J end by 1 base, with 19 bases between. The CDR3 runs to 16 residues. Germline-derived CDR1 and CDR2 are LGHNA and YNFKEQ.

There are a few counts of this clone. The chain has TRBV4-1 and TRBJ1-1; 8 bases map to TRBD1. Germline trimming cut 4 bases from V and 6 bases from J; bases unmatched to any gene: 10. The V gene's germline CDR1 is MGHRA and CDR2 YSYEKL. There are 15 residues in the CDR3. The CDR3 DNA reads as TGCGCCAGCAGCCCTACAGGGGGTGATGGGGCTGAAGCTTTCTTT. Translating it yields CASSPTGGDGAEAFF.

The chain uses TRBV2 and TRBJ2-7; 7 nucleotides align to TRBD1. V shed 10 bases and J 2 bases; nucleotides not matched to a gene: 11. Germline loops: CDR1 SNHLY, CDR2 FYNNEI. This CDR3 spans 14 amino acids. The CDR3 loop is CATSPGQTAYEQYF. CDR3 coding DNA: TGTGCCACTTCTCCGGGACAGACTGCCTACGAGCAGTACTTC.

The chain has TRBV28 and TRBJ2-6; tentative D call: TRBD2 (5 bases). This CDR3 contains 15 residues. The V end lost 4 bases, the J end lost 4 bases, and 11 bases lay between the germline ends. CDR1 is MDHEN, CDR2 SYDVKM, per germline. The CDR3 spells CASSYEGRGANVLTF. CDR3 DNA: TGTGCCAGCAGTTACGAGGGTAGAGGGGCCAACGTCCTGACTTTC.

This clone was seen a few times. This chain connects TRBV23-1 to TRBJ2-5, with 12 nucleotides matching TRBD2. TRBV23-1 is reported as an ORF; its role is uncertain. This CDR3 spans 18 amino acids. The ends lost 5 bases at V and 0 bases at J; junction bases unmatched: 10. Here the CDR3 DNA reads TGCGCCAGCAGTTCCAGGAGGACTAGCGGGACGTACCAAGAGACCCAGTACTTC. Its protein is CASSSRRTSGTYQETQYF.

This chain joins TRBV21-1 and TRBJ1-4. TRBV21-1 is described as a pseudogene. This CDR3 spans 14 amino acids. The CDR3 coding sequence is TGTGCCAGCAGAGCCCGGGGACTTAATGAAAAACTGTTTTTT. Encoded protein: CASRARGLNEKLFF.

The V and J genes are TRBV9 and TRBJ1-5; no definite D call. Germline values: CDR1 SGDLS, CDR2 YYNGEE. Trimming took off 0 bases at V and 0 bases at J, with 7 bases between the two ends. The CDR3 sequence is 15 residues long. This chain's CDR3 is CASSVDPSSNQPQHF. The CDR3 region has the DNA TGTGCCAGCAGCGTAGACCCGAGTAGCAATCAGCCCCAGCATTTT.

The rearrangement joins TRBV6-1 to TRBJ1-5; tentative D call: TRBD1 (5 bases). The CDR3 contains 12 residues. The germline CDR1 and CDR2 sequences are MNHNS and SASEGT. V was pared by 3 bases and J by 7 bases, with 7 bases between. CDR3 sequence reads: CASSEGGQPQHF. The CDR3 region has the DNA TGTGCCAGCAGTGAGGGGGGACAGCCCCAGCATTTT.

Note on this clone: This sample also contains other DNA sequences that code for the same CDR3. The chain employs TRBV5-1 and TRBJ2-6, with a possible D match to TRBD1 (5 bases). Trimming pared 4 bases from V and 0 bases from J, leaving 11 bases between. This CDR3 spans 16 amino acids. Germline V gene sequence: CDR1 SGHRS, CDR2 YFSETQ. CDR3 bases: TGCGCCAGCAGCGTGACAGATTACTCTGGGGCCAACGTCCTGACTTTC. It specifies CASSVTDYSGANVLTF.

This chain uses TRBV14 with TRBJ2-5, with unresolved D. Looked up from germline, CDR1 is SGHDN and CDR2 is FVKESK. V lost 4 bases and J lost 7, with 13 bases in between. The CDR3 is made up of 13 amino acids. CDR3 in amino acids: CASSPLLYGTQYF. The CDR3 DNA follows: TGTGCCAGCAGCCCACTACTATATGGGACCCAGTACTTC.